This note documents a single TCR beta chain sequence. TCRdb's table, derived via immunoSEQ multiplex PCR, lists solely in-frame clones and lacks some. The sample consists of around 10,000 clones, about 70% of them appearing once. The source of the sample is a study of ipilimumab plus nivolumab after autologous stem cell transplantation. Unmatched junction bases numbered 8, after V lost 5 bases and J lost 1 base. The germline gives CDR1 WSHSY, CDR2 SAAADI. The CDR3 covers 16 residues. V is TRBV10-2 and J is TRBJ2-5; 9 bases match TRBD2. The starting material was PBMCs, obtained in a trial of ipilimumab plus nivolumab as post-transplant consolidation. This TCR was recovered from a female donor with multiple myeloma. CDR3 residues: CASSFPPSGTQETQYF. CDR3 sequence (DNA): TGCGCCAGCAGTTTCCCCCCTAGCGGGACCCAAGAGACCCAGTACTTC.